Presented here are 10 T cell receptor beta chains from one specimen sequenced in a study of cytomegalovirus exposure and HLA in healthy donors. PCR employed 60 Vbeta and 13 Jbeta primers. Profiling relied on immunoSEQ multiplex PCR, and the TCRdb table lists in-frame clones only, not all of them. This table holds about 78,000 clones, around 80% found once. Sequenced input: PBMCs. These TCRs come from a male donor in good health and CMV-seronegative.

This chain connects TRBV6-6 to TRBJ1-1; D may be TRBD1 (5 bases). The CDR3 totals 12 residues. Trimming took off 1 base at V and 8 bases at J, with 8 bases between the two ends. Germline V lookup: CDR1 MNHNY, CDR2 SVGAGI (reference sequence). CDR3 protein: CASSYFRQEAFF. The CDR3, as DNA: TGTGCCAGCAGTTACTTCCGACAGGAAGCTTTCTTT.

This rearrangement joins TRBV6-5 to TRBJ2-7; D gene uncertain. Trimming took 0 bases from V and 7 from J, leaving 10 bases between them. The CDR3 contains 13 residues. From germline, CDR1 is MNHEY and CDR2 SVGAGI. The DNA for the CDR3 is TGTGCCAGCAGTTACTCCAATATTGAGGAGCAGTACTTC. Protein: CASSYSNIEEQYF.

The chain combines TRBV5-1 with TRBJ2-2, with TRBD2 matching over 7 bases. Germline CDR1 and CDR2: SGHRS and YFSETQ. The CDR3 covers 15 residues. The V gene end was trimmed by 3 bases and the J gene end by 0 bases; junction bases not matched to a gene: 2. The CDR3 loop is CASSWEGANTGELFF. The CDR3, as DNA: TGCGCCAGCAGCTGGGAGGGTGCGAACACCGGGGAGCTGTTTTTT.

The chain carries TRBV28 and TRBJ2-1, with D maybe TRBD1 (6 bases). Germline CDR1 and CDR2: MDHEN and SYDVKM. The V gene lost 5 bases and the J gene lost 8 bases, with 19 bases spanning the gap. The CDR3 consists of 15 residues. The CDR3 loop reads CASSPPPSGGDEQFF. CDR3 sequence (DNA): TGTGCCAGCAGTCCTCCCCCGTCTGGGGGCGATGAGCAGTTCTTC.

V is TRBV7-2 and J is TRBJ2-3, with TRBD2 identical over 8 bases. J was trimmed by 0 bases and V by 4 bases; bases with no gene match: 12. The CDR3 has 18 amino acids. CDR1 is SGHTA, CDR2 FQGNSA, per germline. CDR3 DNA sequence: TGTGCCAGCAGCTACCAAAGCGGGGGTTTCACCAGCACAGATACGCAGTATTTT. Translated: CASSYQSGGFTSTDTQYF.

The chain uses TRBV5-1 and TRBJ1-4; 7 positions match TRBD1. Germline CDR1 and CDR2: SGHRS and YFSETQ. Trimming at V came to 4 bases and at J to 7 bases, leaving 4 bases not matched to a gene. The CDR3 is 13 residues long. Here the CDR3 DNA reads TGCGCCAGCAGCACAGGGGATACTGAAAAACTGTTTTTT. Residues: CASSTGDTEKLFF.

This rearrangement joins TRBV30 to TRBJ1-1; D perhaps matches TRBD1 (5 bases). V lost 1 base and J 5 bases, leaving 11 bases between the germline ends. The CDR3 consists of 13 residues. The germline V gene encodes CDR1 GTSNPN and CDR2 SVGIG (reference sequence). The CDR3 DNA follows: TGTGCCTGGAGTGGCGGGGGTGAGACTGAAGCTTTCTTT. Amino acid sequence: CAWSGGGETEAFF.

This chain joins TRBV5-1 and TRBJ1-4; possible D gene TRBD1, 6 bases. Germline assignment: CDR1 SGHRS and CDR2 YFSETQ. Trimming shortened V by 3 bases and J by 4 bases, and 22 bases separated the two germline ends. CDR3 length: 18 amino acids. CDR3 in DNA: TGCGCCAGCAGCTCTAGGTACCCTACAACAGGGATTAATGAAAAACTGTTTTTT. This sequence encodes CASSSRYPTTGINEKLFF.

The genes are TRBV7-2 and TRBJ2-5; D is unresolved. The J call is doubtful: the DNA matches TRBJ2-7 better. This CDR3 has 13 amino acids. Per the germline V gene, CDR1 is SGHTA and CDR2 is FQGNSA. CDR3 in DNA: TGTGCCAGCAGCTTCGACATTTCCTACGAGCAGTACTTC. This codes for CASSFDISYEQYF.

The chain carries TRBV6-1 and TRBJ1-2, with 11 bases fitting TRBD1. The J segment lost 8 bases and the V segment lost 8 bases, leaving 13 bases of the junction unmatched. In germline, CDR1 is MNHNS, CDR2 SASEGT. The CDR3 is 15 amino acids. Here the CDR3 DNA reads TGTGCCAGCCCTGGAGGTCTGGGACAGGGGGTCGGCTACACCTTC. Its translation is CASPGGLGQGVGYTF.